This record covers a single T cell receptor beta chain. What it binds is not known. Deletions cut 5 bases from V and 1 base from J, with 16 bases between. The germline CDR1 and CDR2 sequences are SNHLY and FYNNEI. The CDR3 covers 16 residues. This entry is derived from a study of identical twins. Study conclusions and caveats: When twins shared out-of-frame alpha sequences, those sequences had excess low generation probability.

TCRdb re-called the 5' RACE reads through MiXCR, storing one row per CDR3 protein. The data show a few hundred thousand distinct CDR3 sequences, 7% to 9.5% seen once. Sample: naive T cells sorted from blood. This chain uses TRBV2 with TRBJ2-3; TRBD1 is a possible D gene (5 bases). The TCR comes from a woman between 50 and 59 years old in good health. CDR3 residues: CASSRSTGEGTDTQYF. In DNA form, the CDR3 reads TGTGCCAGCAGTAGAAGTACAGGAGAGGGCACAGATACGCAGTATTTT.